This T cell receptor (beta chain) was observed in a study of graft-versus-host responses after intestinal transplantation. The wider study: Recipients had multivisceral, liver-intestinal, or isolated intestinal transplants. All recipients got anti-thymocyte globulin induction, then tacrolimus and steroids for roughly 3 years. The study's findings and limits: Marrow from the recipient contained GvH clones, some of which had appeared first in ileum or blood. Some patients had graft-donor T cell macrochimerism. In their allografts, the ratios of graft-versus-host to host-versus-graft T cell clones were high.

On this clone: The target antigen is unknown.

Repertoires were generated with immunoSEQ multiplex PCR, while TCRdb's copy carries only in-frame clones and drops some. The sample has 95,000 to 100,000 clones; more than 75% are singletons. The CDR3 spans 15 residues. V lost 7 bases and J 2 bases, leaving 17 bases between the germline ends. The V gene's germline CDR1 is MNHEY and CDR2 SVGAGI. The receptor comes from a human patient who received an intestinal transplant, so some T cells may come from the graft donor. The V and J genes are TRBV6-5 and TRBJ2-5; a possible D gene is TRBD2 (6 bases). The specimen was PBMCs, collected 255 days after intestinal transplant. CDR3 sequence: CASTQMGGRQETQYF. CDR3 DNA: TGTGCCAGCACCCAAATGGGGGGACGACAAGAGACCCAGTACTTC.